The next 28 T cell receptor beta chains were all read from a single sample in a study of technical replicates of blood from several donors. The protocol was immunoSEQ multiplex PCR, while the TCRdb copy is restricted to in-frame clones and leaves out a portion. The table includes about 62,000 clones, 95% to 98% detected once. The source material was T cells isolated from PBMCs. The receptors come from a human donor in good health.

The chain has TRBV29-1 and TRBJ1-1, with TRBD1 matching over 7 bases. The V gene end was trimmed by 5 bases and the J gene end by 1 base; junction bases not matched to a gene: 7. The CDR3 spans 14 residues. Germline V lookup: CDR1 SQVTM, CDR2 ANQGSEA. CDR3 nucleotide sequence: TGCAGCGTTAAGGACTACAGGGGGAACACTGAAGCTTTCTTT. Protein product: CSVKDYRGNTEAFF.

The CDR3 bases are TGTGCCAGCAGCTTAACCGGGACACTCACTGAAGCTTTCTTT. Protein: CASSLTGTLTEAFF. The rearrangement uses TRBV7-9 and TRBJ1-1; D is perhaps TRBD1 (6 bases). The CDR3 runs to 14 residues. With 2 bases removed from V and 4 bases from J, the gap between germline ends came to 11 bases. Germline CDR1 SEHNR, CDR2 FQNEAQ (reference sequence).

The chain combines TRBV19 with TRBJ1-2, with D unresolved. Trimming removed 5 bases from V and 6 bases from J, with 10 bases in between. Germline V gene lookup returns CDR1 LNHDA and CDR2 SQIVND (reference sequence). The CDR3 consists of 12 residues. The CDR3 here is CASSPSGNGYTF. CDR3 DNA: TGTGCCAGTAGTCCCTCGGGTAATGGCTACACCTTC.

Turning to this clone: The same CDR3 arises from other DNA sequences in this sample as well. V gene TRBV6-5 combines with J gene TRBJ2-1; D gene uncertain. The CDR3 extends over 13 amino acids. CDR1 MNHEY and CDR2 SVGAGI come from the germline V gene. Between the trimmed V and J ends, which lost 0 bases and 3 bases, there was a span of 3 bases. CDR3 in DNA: TGTGCCAGCAGTTACTCCCTCTACAATGAGCAGTTCTTC. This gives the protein CASSYSLYNEQFF.

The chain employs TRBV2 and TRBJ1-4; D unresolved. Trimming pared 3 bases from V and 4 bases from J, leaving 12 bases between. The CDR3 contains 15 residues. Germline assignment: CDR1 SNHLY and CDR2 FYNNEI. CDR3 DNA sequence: TGTGCCAGCAGTGACGGAGGGAACTATAATGAAAAACTGTTTTTT. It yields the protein CASSDGGNYNEKLFF.

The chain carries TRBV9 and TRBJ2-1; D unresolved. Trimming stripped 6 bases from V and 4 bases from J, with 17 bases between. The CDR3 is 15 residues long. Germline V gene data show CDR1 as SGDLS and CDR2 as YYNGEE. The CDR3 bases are TGTGCCAGCACCCGAGACGCTAGTGGGTACAATGAGCAGTTCTTC. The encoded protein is CASTRDASGYNEQFF.

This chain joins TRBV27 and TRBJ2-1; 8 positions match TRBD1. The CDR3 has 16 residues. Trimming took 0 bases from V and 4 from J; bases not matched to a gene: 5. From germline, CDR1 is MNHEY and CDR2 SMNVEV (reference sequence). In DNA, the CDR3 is TGTGCCAGCAGTTTATCGCCGGGACAGGCGTACAATGAGCAGTTCTTC. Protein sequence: CASSLSPGQAYNEQFF.

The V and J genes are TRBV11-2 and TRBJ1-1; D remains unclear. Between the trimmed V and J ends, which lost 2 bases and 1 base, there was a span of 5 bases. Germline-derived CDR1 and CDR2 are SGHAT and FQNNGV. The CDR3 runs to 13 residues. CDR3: CASSLFRNTEAFF. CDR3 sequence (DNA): TGTGCCAGCAGCTTATTCAGGAACACTGAAGCTTTCTTT.

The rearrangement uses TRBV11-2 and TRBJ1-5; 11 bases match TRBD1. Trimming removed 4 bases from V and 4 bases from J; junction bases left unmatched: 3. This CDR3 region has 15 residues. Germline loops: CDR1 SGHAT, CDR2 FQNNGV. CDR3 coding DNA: TGTGCCAGCAGCTGGACAGGGGGCGCGAATCAGCCCCAGCATTTT. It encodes CASSWTGGANQPQHF.

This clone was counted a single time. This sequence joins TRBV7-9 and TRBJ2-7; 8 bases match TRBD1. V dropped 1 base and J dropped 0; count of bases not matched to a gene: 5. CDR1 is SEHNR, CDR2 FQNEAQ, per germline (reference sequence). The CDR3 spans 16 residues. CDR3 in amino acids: CASSLGYRGSSYEQYF. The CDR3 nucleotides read TGTGCCAGCAGCTTAGGATACAGGGGGTCCTCCTACGAGCAGTACTTC. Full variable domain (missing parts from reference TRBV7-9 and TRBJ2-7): DTGVSQNPRHKITKRGQNVTFRCDPISEHNRLYWYRQTLGQGPEFLTYFQNEAQLEKSRLLSDRFSAERPKGSFSTLEIQRTEQGDSAMYLCASSLGYRGSSYEQYFGPGTRLTVT.

The CDR3 region has the DNA TGTGCCAGCAGTTTCCGGGGGAGGCACGAGCAGTACTTC. It codes for CASSFRGRHEQYF. The V and J genes are TRBV27 and TRBJ2-7; D possibly corresponds to TRBD2 (6 bases). Germline V CDR1 and CDR2: MNHEY, SMNVEV (reference sequence). The CDR3 is 13 amino acids. Trimming pared 3 bases from V and 5 bases from J, leaving 11 bases between.

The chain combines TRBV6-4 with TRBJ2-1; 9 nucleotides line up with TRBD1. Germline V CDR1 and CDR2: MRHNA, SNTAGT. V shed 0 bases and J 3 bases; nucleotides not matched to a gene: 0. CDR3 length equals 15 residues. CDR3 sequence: CASSDSTGGYNEQFF. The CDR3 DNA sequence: TGTGCCAGCAGTGACTCGACAGGGGGCTACAATGAGCAGTTCTTC.

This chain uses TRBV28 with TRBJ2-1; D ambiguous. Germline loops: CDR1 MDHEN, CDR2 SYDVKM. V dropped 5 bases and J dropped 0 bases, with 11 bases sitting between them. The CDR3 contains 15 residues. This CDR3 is CASSLSLSSYNEQFF. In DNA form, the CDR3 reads TGTGCCAGCAGTCTTTCATTGAGCTCCTACAATGAGCAGTTCTTC.

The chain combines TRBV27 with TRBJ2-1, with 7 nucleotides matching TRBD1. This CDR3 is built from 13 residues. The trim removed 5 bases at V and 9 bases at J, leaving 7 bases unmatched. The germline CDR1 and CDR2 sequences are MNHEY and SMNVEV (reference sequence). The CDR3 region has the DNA TGTGCCAGCAGTCCTAAGACAGGGCTTGAGCAGTTCTTC. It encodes CASSPKTGLEQFF.

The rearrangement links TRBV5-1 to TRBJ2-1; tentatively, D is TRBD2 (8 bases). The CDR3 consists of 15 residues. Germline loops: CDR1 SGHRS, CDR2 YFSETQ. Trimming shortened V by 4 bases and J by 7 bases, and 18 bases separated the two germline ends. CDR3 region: CASSAEGASGNEQFF. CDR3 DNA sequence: TGCGCCAGCAGCGCGGAGGGGGCTAGCGGGAATGAGCAGTTCTTC.

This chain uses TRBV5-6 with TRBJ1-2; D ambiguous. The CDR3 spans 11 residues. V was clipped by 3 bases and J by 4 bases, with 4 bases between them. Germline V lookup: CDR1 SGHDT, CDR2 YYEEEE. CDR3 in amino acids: CASSYFYGYTF. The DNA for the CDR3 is TGTGCCAGCAGCTACTTCTATGGCTACACCTTC.

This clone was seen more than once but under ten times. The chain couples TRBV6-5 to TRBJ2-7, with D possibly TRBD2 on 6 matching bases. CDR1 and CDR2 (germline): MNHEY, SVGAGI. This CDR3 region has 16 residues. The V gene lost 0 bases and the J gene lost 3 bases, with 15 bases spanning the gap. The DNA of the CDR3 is TGTGCCAGCAGTTACTCGATTCGGGACTTCAACTACGAGCAGTACTTC. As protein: CASSYSIRDFNYEQYF.

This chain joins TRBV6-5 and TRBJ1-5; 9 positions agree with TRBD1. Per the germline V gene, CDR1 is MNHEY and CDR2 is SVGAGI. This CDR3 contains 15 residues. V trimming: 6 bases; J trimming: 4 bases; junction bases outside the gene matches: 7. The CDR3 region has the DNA TGTGCCAGCAGCCCCGGACAGGGGAGTAATCAGCCCCAGCATTTT. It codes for CASSPGQGSNQPQHF.

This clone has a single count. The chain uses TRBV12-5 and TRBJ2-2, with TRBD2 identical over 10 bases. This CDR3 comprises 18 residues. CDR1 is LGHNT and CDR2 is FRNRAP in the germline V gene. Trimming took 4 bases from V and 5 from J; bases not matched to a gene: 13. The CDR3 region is CASGSPYSGGAGTGELFF. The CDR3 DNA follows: TGTGCTAGTGGTTCGCCCTACAGCGGGGGGGCCGGAACCGGGGAGCTGTTTTTT.

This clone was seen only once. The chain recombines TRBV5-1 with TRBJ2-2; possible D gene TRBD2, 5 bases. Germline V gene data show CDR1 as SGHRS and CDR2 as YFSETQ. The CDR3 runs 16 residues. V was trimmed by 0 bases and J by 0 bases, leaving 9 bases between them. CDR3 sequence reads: CASSLVRGTNTGELFF. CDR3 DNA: TGCGCCAGCAGCTTGGTCCGGGGAACGAACACCGGGGAGCTGTTTTTT. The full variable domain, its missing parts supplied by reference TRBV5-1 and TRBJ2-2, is KAGVTQTPRYLIKTRGQQVTLSCSPISGHRSVSWYQQTPGQGLQFLFEYFSETQRNKGNFPGRFSGRQFSNSRSEMNVSTLELGDSALYLCASSLVRGTNTGELFFGEGSRLTVL.

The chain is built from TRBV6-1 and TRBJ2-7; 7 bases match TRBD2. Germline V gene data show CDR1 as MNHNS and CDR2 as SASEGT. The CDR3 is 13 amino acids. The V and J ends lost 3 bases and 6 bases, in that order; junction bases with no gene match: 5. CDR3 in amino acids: CASSDAGASEQYF. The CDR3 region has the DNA TGTGCCAGCAGTGACGCGGGAGCCTCCGAGCAGTACTTC.

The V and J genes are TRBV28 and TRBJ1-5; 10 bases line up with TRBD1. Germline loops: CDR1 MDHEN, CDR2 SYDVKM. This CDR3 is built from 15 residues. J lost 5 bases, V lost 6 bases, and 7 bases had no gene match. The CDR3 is CASRPGTGVYQPQHF. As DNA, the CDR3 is TGTGCCAGCAGACCCGGGACAGGGGTCTATCAGCCCCAGCATTTT.

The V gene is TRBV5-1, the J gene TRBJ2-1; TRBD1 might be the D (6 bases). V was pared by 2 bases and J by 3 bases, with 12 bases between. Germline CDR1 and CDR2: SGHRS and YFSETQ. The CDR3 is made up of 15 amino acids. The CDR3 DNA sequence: TGCGCCAGCAGCTTAGGGACAACCTACTACAATGAGCAGTTCTTC. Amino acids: CASSLGTTYYNEQFF.

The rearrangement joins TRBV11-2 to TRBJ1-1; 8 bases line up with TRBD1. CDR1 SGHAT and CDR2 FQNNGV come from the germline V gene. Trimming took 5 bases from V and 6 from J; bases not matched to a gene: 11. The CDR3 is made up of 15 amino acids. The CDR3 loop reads CASSNPRGLVSEAFF. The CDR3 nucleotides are TGTGCCAGCAGCAACCCCAGGGGGCTTGTCTCTGAAGCTTTCTTT.

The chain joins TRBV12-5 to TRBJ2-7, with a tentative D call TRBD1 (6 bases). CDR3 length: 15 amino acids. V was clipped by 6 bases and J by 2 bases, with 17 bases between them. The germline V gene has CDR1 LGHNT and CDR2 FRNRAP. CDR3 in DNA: TGTGCTAGTGGGAAAACAGGGTACAAACCCTACGAGCAGTACTTC. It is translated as CASGKTGYKPYEQYF.

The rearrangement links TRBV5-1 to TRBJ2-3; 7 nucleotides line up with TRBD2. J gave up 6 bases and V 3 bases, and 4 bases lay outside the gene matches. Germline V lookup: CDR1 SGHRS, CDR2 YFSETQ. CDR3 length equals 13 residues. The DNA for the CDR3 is TGCGCCAGCAGCTCGGGGGGTTTTGATACGCAGTATTTT. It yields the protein CASSSGGFDTQYF.

CDR3 DNA sequence: TGTGCCAGCAGCAAGACAGGGGTTTATCAGCCCCAGCATTTT. This encodes CASSKTGVYQPQHF. This chain joins TRBV9 and TRBJ1-5; 8 bases are a match to TRBD1. Per germline, CDR1 SGDLS and CDR2 YYNGEE. With V trimmed by 4 bases and J by 5 bases, 5 bases remained unmatched. The CDR3 is 14 amino acids.

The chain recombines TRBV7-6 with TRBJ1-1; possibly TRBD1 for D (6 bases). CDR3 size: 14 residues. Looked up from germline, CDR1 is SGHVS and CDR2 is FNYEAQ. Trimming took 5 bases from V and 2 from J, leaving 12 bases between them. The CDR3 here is CASSPGTSNTEAFF. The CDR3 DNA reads TGTGCCAGCAGCCCGGGGACATCCAACACTGAAGCTTTCTTT.